This T cell receptor beta chain was retrieved from a study of OX40 agonist ivuxolimab in advanced cancers. Germline V gives CDR1 MNHNS, CDR2 SASEGT. The V gene end was trimmed by 6 bases and the J gene end by 6 bases; junction bases not matched to a gene: 6. This CDR3 is built from 15 residues. TCRdb's copy holds only in-frame clones and misses some; the assay was immunoSEQ multiplex PCR. This repertoire shows tens of thousands of clones, around nine tenths found once; its top ten account for about 14%. The chain recombines TRBV6-1 with TRBJ2-1; 12 nucleotides align to TRBD2. Here the sequenced sample was CD4+ or CD8+ T cells sorted from blood, taken in a trial of the OX40 agonist ivuxolimab. The receptor was isolated from an adult with an advanced solid tumor such as melanoma, head and neck, liver or kidney cancer. DNA of the CDR3: TGTGCCAGCAGGCCGGGACTAGCGGGCGGCAATGAGCAGTTCTTC. Translating it yields CASRPGLAGGNEQFF.